Below are 30 T cell receptor beta chains sequenced from a single sample in a study of shared clonotypes between healthy human individuals. Naive CD8 cells lacked CD45RO, underwent positive selection for CCR7 and left out terminally differentiated effector memory CD45RA+ cells. Sequencing was performed with immunoSEQ multiplex PCR; in TCRdb, only in-frame clones are kept and a portion is missing. The sample includes around 2.1 million clones, 85% to 95% of them seen just once. The sample was naive CD8+ T cells from PBMCs. These receptors originate from a man aged 18 to 29 in good health. Some clones in this sample may be carry-over from other donors' samples.

The chain carries TRBV7-9 and TRBJ1-5, with D perhaps matching TRBD1 (5 bases). The V end was cut by 2 bases, the J end by 2 bases, with 10 bases between. CDR3 length: 15 amino acids. In germline, CDR1 is SEHNR, CDR2 FQNEAQ (reference sequence). CDR3 sequence (DNA): TGTGCCAGCAGCTTAAGGGGAGGGGGCAATCAGCCCCAGCATTTT. The encoded protein is CASSLRGGGNQPQHF.

The J gene is TRBJ2-1, the V gene TRBV9; unclear D gene. Germline assignment: CDR1 SGDLS and CDR2 YYNGEE. V was clipped by 0 bases and J by 6 bases, with 7 bases between them. The CDR3 extends over 13 amino acids. Written as DNA, the CDR3 is TGTGCCAGCAGCGTAGGTGAGCTCAATGAGCAGTTCTTC. This gives the protein CASSVGELNEQFF. The variable domain in full, with the rest retrieved from reference TRBV9 and TRBJ2-1, is DSGVTQTPKHLITATGQRVTLRCSPRSGDLSVYWYQQSLDQGLQFLIQYYNGEERAKGNILERFSAQQFPDLHSELNLSSLELGDSALYFCASSVGELNEQFFGPGTRLTVL.

This clone was picked up one time. This chain connects TRBV9 to TRBJ1-1; D uncertain. Germline V gene lookup returns CDR1 SGDLS and CDR2 YYNGEE. V was clipped by 1 base and J by 6 bases, with 28 bases between them. The CDR3 contains 19 residues. For the CDR3, the DNA is TGTGCCAGCAGCGTAAAGGGTATGCGCGGAGAGAAGGATATAGCTGAAGCTTTCTTT. Its translation: CASSVKGMRGEKDIAEAFF.

The chain has TRBV27 and TRBJ2-6, with D possibly called TRBD1 or TRBD2 (5 bases each). This CDR3 has 17 residues. In germline, CDR1 is MNHEY, CDR2 SMNVEV (reference sequence). V was pared by 6 bases and J by 0 bases, with 15 bases between. The CDR3 DNA reads as TGTGCCAGCAGCCCGAGGGACCACATCTCTGGGGCCAACGTCCTGACTTTC. This sequence encodes CASSPRDHISGANVLTF. Together with reference TRBV27 and TRBJ2-6, the CDR3 gives the full variable domain: EAQVTQNPRYLITVTGKKLTVTCSQNMNHEYMSWYRQDPGLGLRQIYYSMNVEVTDKGDVPEGYKVSRKEKRNFPLILESPSPNQTSLYFCASSPRDHISGANVLTFGAGSRLTVL.

This chain uses TRBV6-9 with TRBJ2-5; D unresolved. The CDR3 spans 14 residues. V lost 3 bases and J 3 bases, leaving 11 bases between the germline ends. CDR1 MNHGY and CDR2 SVAAGI come from the germline V gene. CDR3: CASSYRVSEETQYF. The CDR3 nucleotides read TGTGCCAGCAGTTACCGTGTCTCGGAAGAGACCCAGTACTTC.

J is TRBJ2-7 and V is TRBV11-2; no clear D gene. This CDR3 comprises 12 residues. From germline, CDR1 is SGHAT and CDR2 FQNNGV. Deletions cut 5 bases from V and 7 bases from J, with 12 bases between. DNA for the CDR3: TGTGCCAGCAGCAACGGAAACCGAGAGCAGTACTTC. It yields the protein CASSNGNREQYF.

The gene calls are TRBV28 and TRBJ2-7; D is ambiguous. The germline V and J ends were trimmed by 2 bases and 7 bases, with 9 bases remaining between them. The germline gives CDR1 MDHEN, CDR2 SYDVKM. The CDR3 contains 12 residues. CDR3 nucleotide sequence: TGTGCCAGCAGTTTACTTATGGGGGAGCAGTACTTC. Translating it yields CASSLLMGEQYF. Using reference TRBV28 and TRBJ2-7 for the parts outside the CDR3, the full variable domain is DVKVTQSSRYLVKRTGEKVFLECVQDMDHENMFWYRQDPGLGLRLIYFSYDVKMKEKGDIPEGYSVSREKKERFSLILESASTNQTSMYLCASSLLMGEQYFGPGTRLTVT.

V is TRBV11-2 and J is TRBJ2-7, with a tentative D call TRBD1 (6 bases). The V end lost 7 bases, the J end lost 4 bases, and 17 bases lay between the germline ends. Germline V gene sequence: CDR1 SGHAT, CDR2 FQNNGV. The CDR3 consists of 14 residues. CDR3 nucleotides: TGTGCCAGCACCCTTGGAGGACAGTGGTACGAGCAGTACTTC. Translated: CASTLGGQWYEQYF.

The chain is built from TRBV27 and TRBJ1-5; TRBD1 aligns across 10 bases. CDR1 is MNHEY and CDR2 is SMNVEV in the germline V gene (reference sequence). With V trimmed by 4 bases and J by 7 bases, 4 bases remained unmatched. The CDR3 has 14 residues. The CDR3 nucleotides are TGTGCCAGCAGTTCGGACAGGGGGTACCAGCCCCAGCATTTT. This gives the protein CASSSDRGYQPQHF.

V usage is TRBV7-9 and J usage is TRBJ2-7, with D possibly called TRBD1 or TRBD2 (5 bases each). The CDR3 is 14 amino acids. The V end was cut by 2 bases, the J end by 3 bases, with 11 bases between. CDR1 and CDR2 (germline): SEHNR, FQNEAQ (reference sequence). The CDR3 loop reads CASSLLRGGYEQYF. CDR3 coding DNA: TGTGCCAGCAGCTTACTGAGGGGCGGCTACGAGCAGTACTTC.

With regard to this clone: A read error may account for a junction end that differs from germline. V is TRBV5-4 and J is TRBJ2-2; no reliable D call. This CDR3 is 12 amino acids long. Germline V gives CDR1 SGHNT, CDR2 YYREEE (reference sequence). CDR3 loop: CASSLNPGELFF. CDR3 DNA: TGTGCCAGCAGCTTGAACCCCGGGGAGCTGTTTTTT.

The rearrangement uses TRBV5-4 and TRBJ1-2; D might be TRBD1 (6 bases). CDR3 size: 15 residues. Germline V gives CDR1 SGHNT, CDR2 YYREEE (reference sequence). Trimming removed 2 bases from V and 8 bases from J, with 19 bases in between. CDR3 loop: CASSLPRRGARGYTF. DNA of the CDR3: TGTGCCAGCAGCTTACCCCGGCGGGGGGCGAGGGGCTACACCTTC.

The V gene is TRBV5-4, the J gene TRBJ2-2; 8 bases fit TRBD2. The CDR3 is 16 amino acids. V dropped 0 bases and J dropped 7; count of bases not matched to a gene: 8. Germline V gene data show CDR1 as SGHNT and CDR2 as YYREEE (reference sequence). The CDR3 nucleotides are TGTGCCAGCAGCTTGGCGGGAGGGGGAAGCGGCGGGGAGCTGTTTTTT. As protein: CASSLAGGGSGGELFF.

As regards this clone: Other nucleotide sequences from this sample produce the same CDR3. The genes are TRBV6-1 and TRBJ2-7; D is unclear. Germline assignment: CDR1 MNHNS and CDR2 SASEGT. This CDR3 is 10 amino acids long. The V end lost 6 bases, the J end lost 2 bases, and 2 bases lay between the germline ends. CDR3 region: CASSTYEQYF. In DNA form, the CDR3 reads TGTGCCAGCAGCACCTACGAGCAGTACTTC.

This chain connects TRBV6-6 to TRBJ1-5; TRBD1 is a possible D gene (5 bases). This CDR3 is built from 14 residues. Germline lookup yields CDR1 MNHNY and CDR2 SVGAGI (reference sequence). Trimming took 6 bases from V and 4 from J, leaving 13 bases between them. The CDR3 region is CASSPGTVNQPQHF. The CDR3 DNA is TGTGCCAGCAGCCCGGGGACTGTAAATCAGCCCCAGCATTTT.

Comment on this clone: Other DNA sequences in the same sample also yield this CDR3. This chain connects TRBV27 to TRBJ1-1; 9 bases agree with TRBD1. The CDR3 covers 15 residues. V shed 5 bases and J 0 bases; nucleotides not matched to a gene: 4. CDR1 MNHEY and CDR2 SMNVEV come from the germline V gene (reference sequence). The CDR3 is CASSPRTGVNTEAFF. For the CDR3, the DNA is TGTGCCAGCAGTCCAAGGACAGGGGTGAACACTGAAGCTTTCTTT.

The V gene is TRBV4-2, the J gene TRBJ2-1, with 10 bases lining up with TRBD2. After removal of 1 base from V and 3 bases from J, the junction contained 12 bases not matched to a gene. CDR3 length equals 19 residues. Germline assignment: CDR1 LGHNA and CDR2 YNFKEQ. CDR3 DNA sequence: TGTGCCAGCAGCCAAGGTCGCCGGTCACTAGCGGGGAGCTACAATGAGCAGTTCTTC. This translates into CASSQGRRSLAGSYNEQFF.

This sequence joins TRBV7-9 and TRBJ2-5; tentative D call: TRBD2 (7 bases). The CDR3 totals 15 residues. CDR1 SEHNR and CDR2 FQNEAQ come from the germline V gene (reference sequence). Between the trimmed V and J ends, which lost 6 bases and 2 bases, there was a span of 16 bases. CDR3 nucleotides: TGTGCCAGCAGTCGCCCTCGGGGGGCTCAAGAGACCCAGTACTTC. Residues: CASSRPRGAQETQYF. The complete variable domain, with remaining parts taken from reference TRBV7-9 and TRBJ2-5, reads DTGVSQNPRHKITKRGQNVTFRCDPISEHNRLYWYRQTLGQGPEFLTYFQNEAQLEKSRLLSDRFSAERPKGSFSTLEIQRTEQGDSAMYLCASSRPRGAQETQYFGPGTRLLVL.

The rearrangement links TRBV4-1 to TRBJ2-1, with D tentatively TRBD2 (6 bases). V shed 2 bases and J shed 3 bases, with 11 bases lying between them. The CDR3 has 15 residues. The V gene's germline CDR1 is MGHRA and CDR2 YSYEKL. CDR3 nucleotide sequence: TGCGCCAGCAGCCAAACTGGGGAGGACTACAATGAGCAGTTCTTC. Translating it yields CASSQTGEDYNEQFF.

The chain combines TRBV6-6 with TRBJ2-1; no clear D. Germline CDR1 is MNHNY and CDR2 is SVGAGI (reference sequence). The CDR3 consists of 11 residues. V shed 2 bases and J shed 8 bases, with 4 bases lying between them. The CDR3 reads CASSYMDEQFF. CDR3 coding DNA: TGTGCCAGCAGTTACATGGATGAGCAGTTCTTC.

The sample holds a few counts of this clone. The chain's CDR3 is CAWSSGQTNTEAFF. The DNA for the CDR3 is TGTGCCTGGAGTTCAGGACAAACGAACACTGAAGCTTTCTTT. This chain connects TRBV30 to TRBJ1-1; TRBD1 is a possible D gene (5 bases). The germline gives CDR1 GTSNPN, CDR2 SVGIG (reference sequence). V gave up 2 bases and J gave up 1 base, with 11 bases separating them. The CDR3 consists of 14 residues.

This rearrangement joins TRBV5-1 to TRBJ2-5, with D possibly being TRBD1 or TRBD2 (5 bases each). The CDR3 contains 14 residues. The germline CDR1 and CDR2 sequences are SGHRS and YFSETQ. V gave up 5 bases and J gave up 1 base, with 12 bases separating them. The CDR3 region is CASRTTGTQETQYF. The CDR3 DNA sequence: TGCGCCAGCAGGACGACCGGGACCCAAGAGACCCAGTACTTC.

The genes are TRBV5-1 and TRBJ2-2; 11 bases line up with TRBD2. The CDR3 totals 18 residues. The trim removed 0 bases at V and 4 bases at J, leaving 8 bases unmatched. Germline CDR1 and CDR2: SGHRS and YFSETQ. CDR3 nucleotide sequence: TGCGCCAGCAGCTTGGTCGCTAGCGGGAGGTCTACCACCGGGGAGCTGTTTTTT. Translating gives CASSLVASGRSTTGELFF.

V is TRBV5-1 and J is TRBJ2-7; D is ambiguous. Germline assignment: CDR1 SGHRS and CDR2 YFSETQ. V was trimmed by 0 bases and J by 5 bases, leaving 12 bases between them. The CDR3 totals 14 residues. The CDR3 sequence: CASSLEAELDEQYF. The CDR3 bases are TGCGCCAGCAGCTTGGAGGCGGAGCTGGACGAGCAGTACTTC.

The V and J genes are TRBV7-2 and TRBJ2-7, with 10 nucleotides matching TRBD2. Germline CDR1 is SGHTA and CDR2 is FQGNSA. The CDR3 is 18 amino acids. With 5 bases clipped from V and 4 bases from J, the junction kept 17 bases outside the gene matches. CDR3 sequence: CASSPREGLAGDPYEQYF. The CDR3 DNA follows: TGTGCCAGCAGCCCCCGGGAGGGGCTAGCGGGAGACCCGTACGAGCAGTACTTC.

With regard to this clone: Other nucleotide sequences in the sample specify the same CDR3. The V gene is TRBV27, the J gene TRBJ2-7; D remains ambiguous. V was cut by 2 bases and J by 0 bases, with 5 bases left in between. The V gene's germline CDR1 is MNHEY and CDR2 SMNVEV (reference sequence). The CDR3 consists of 13 residues. The CDR3 region is CASSLLNSYEQYF. CDR3 DNA sequence: TGTGCCAGCAGTTTACTTAACTCCTACGAGCAGTACTTC.

The chain is built from TRBV15 and TRBJ2-3, with 9 bases that match TRBD2. Germline CDR1 LNHNV, CDR2 YYDKDF (reference sequence). The CDR3 runs to 13 residues. Unmatched junction bases numbered 4, after V lost 8 bases and J lost 4 bases. The CDR3 spells CATSQREADTQYF. CDR3 DNA sequence: TGTGCCACCTCACAGCGGGAGGCAGATACGCAGTATTTT.

V gene TRBV7-3 combines with J gene TRBJ2-5, with 7 bases that match TRBD2. Looked up from germline, CDR1 is SGHTA and CDR2 is FQGTGA. The J segment lost 2 bases and the V segment lost 5 bases, leaving 8 bases of the junction unmatched. CDR3 length: 15 residues. In DNA, the CDR3 is TGTGCCAGCAGCCCTAGCGGTGTATGGCAAGAGACCCAGTACTTC. This encodes CASSPSGVWQETQYF.

The V call is TRBV6-5, the J call TRBJ1-2, with a tentative D call TRBD1 (5 bases). The CDR3 spans 14 residues. Looked up from germline, CDR1 is MNHEY and CDR2 is SVGAGI. The ends were cut back, 2 bases at V and 7 bases at J, with 14 bases in the middle. Here the CDR3 reads CASSYREGRSGYTF. CDR3 nucleotides: TGTGCCAGCAGTTACCGTGAGGGGCGTTCTGGCTACACCTTC.

In regard to this clone: Other DNA sequences within the sample encode an identical CDR3. This sequence joins TRBV25-1 and TRBJ1-1; no clear D gene. The V end was cut by 3 bases, the J end by 4 bases, with 6 bases between. Germline V gives CDR1 MGHDK, CDR2 SYGVNS. The CDR3 is 12 residues long. The CDR3 reads CASSESGTEAFF. As DNA, the CDR3 is TGTGCCAGCAGTGAGTCAGGCACTGAAGCTTTCTTT.